This T cell receptor (beta chain) was captured by sequencing in a study of HIV-infected patients and healthy controls. Whole blood was used without fractionation, so all unsorted peripheral T cells were included. Approximately 500 ng RNA was reverse transcribed with alpha and beta constant-region primers. Each of the alpha and beta chains got its own library through chain-specific third strand synthesis with indices. TCRdb independently ran MiXCR on the 5' RACE reads; one entry per CDR3 protein. The sample comprises roughly 15,000 distinct CDR3 sequences, 8% to 10% of which are singletons, and 5.1% rests with the top ten. Study observations and caveats: HIV-associated CDR3 frequencies dropped significantly during therapy; CMV-associated ones, mostly rising, changed nonsignificantly. Significantly higher mean Gini indices appeared in HIV-infected repertoires, possibly reflecting oligoclonality.

This clonotype was recorded many times. What it recognizes is unknown. V lost 1 base and J lost 0, with 7 bases in between. Looked up from germline, CDR1 is LGHNA and CDR2 is YSLEER. This CDR3 has 15 residues. The TCR was taken from an adult in good health. The gene calls are TRBV4-3 and TRBJ1-5; D not certain. Material for sequencing was blood. The CDR3, as DNA: TGCGCCAGCAGCCAAGGGATACATAGCAATCAGCCCCAGCATTTT. Its translation is CASSQGIHSNQPQHF.